The subject of this entry is one T cell receptor (beta chain). What it recognizes is unknown. The record originates from a study of identical twins. Study-level findings and limits: There were fewer insertions in abundant cord blood beta clonotypes, but memory repertoires showed no such pattern. The study drew conclusions from cross-sectional statistical analysis, not from following the same donors.

TCRdb passed the 5' RACE reads through MiXCR, listing each CDR3 protein once. Of about 700,000 distinct CDR3 sequences in the sample, roughly 8% are singletons; the top ten hold 0.85% to 1%. Trimming took 1 base from V and 0 from J, leaving 12 bases between them. Germline-derived CDR1 and CDR2 are MDHEN and SYDVKM. The CDR3 runs to 16 residues. A further study also used this sample, focusing on yellow fever vaccine responses in identical twins.

The specimen sequenced was PBMCs. This sequence joins TRBV28 and TRBJ2-5; D may be TRBD1 or TRBD2 (6 bases each). The clonotype was recovered from a woman aged 18-29 years in good health. The CDR3 region has the DNA TGTGCCAGCAGTTTATTCAGGGGAGGAAACCAAGAGACCCAGTACTTC. Translation gives CASSLFRGGNQETQYF.